This TCR beta chain is from a study of T-cell memory formation after mild COVID-19. In this sample, this clonotype turned up many times. Its antigen is not known. Germline-derived CDR1 and CDR2 are ENHRY and SYGVKD. J was trimmed by 5 bases and V by 3 bases; bases with no gene match: 6. The CDR3 spans 14 residues. General study points: Day 15 to 85 contracting clones showed balanced CD4/CD8; day 15 to 37 expanders favored CD4+. A subset of responding clones appeared in pre-infection memory, suggesting cross-reactive memory joined.

Researchers used 5'RACE with constant-segment primers to make TCR alpha and TCR beta cDNA libraries that carry sample barcodes and UMIs. MiXCR was run by TCRdb on the 5' RACE reads, yielding one entry per CDR3 protein. The table records a few hundred thousand distinct CDR3 sequences, 16% of them present only once. This clonotype was sampled from a man younger than 35 who had mild COVID-19 (a few samples of this study predate the infection). Cell type and time point are not known. The chain carries TRBV10-3 and TRBJ2-7, with TRBD1 identical over 8 bases. The sample comprised PBMCs or a T cell subset sorted from them (not recorded which). CDR3 sequence: CAISDRPGGDEQYV. CDR3 DNA sequence: TGTGCCATCAGTGACAGGCCAGGGGGCGACGAGCAGTACGTC.